Given below is one T cell receptor (beta chain) in context. Its specificity is not known. The data originate from a study of shared clonotypes between healthy human individuals. The CDR3 totals 15 residues. Germline CDR1 SGHRS, CDR2 YFSETQ. The J segment lost 4 bases and the V segment lost 2 bases, leaving 6 bases of the junction unmatched. Generated by immunoSEQ multiplex PCR, the TCRdb table keeps only in-frame clones and is missing some. The sample records almost 750,000 clones, around 77% being singletons. Findings and caveats of the study: Larger estimated richness was generally recorded for naive subsets relative to memory subsets.

Sequencing was carried out using memory CD4+ T cells sorted from blood. Subset noted: CD45RA-negative fraction. The rearrangement links TRBV5-1 to TRBJ1-2, with 9 bases matching TRBD1. This TCR came from a woman aged 30 to 39 in good health. CDR3 DNA sequence: TGCGCCAGCAGCTTCGGGACAGGGTCGGGCTATGGCTACACCTTC. It encodes CASSFGTGSGYGYTF. Drawing the rest from reference TRBV5-1 and TRBJ1-2, the complete variable domain is KAGVTQTPRYLIKTRGQQVTLSCSPISGHRSVSWYQQTPGQGLQFLFEYFSETQRNKGNFPGRFSGRQFSNSRSEMNVSTLELGDSALYLCASSFGTGSGYGYTFGSGTRLTVV.